These 27 T cell receptor beta chains came from one sample sequenced in a study of blood T cells in healthy people across ages. Primers used in a second PCR of roughly 7 to 11 cycles were a sample-barcoded 5' primer and a J-beta primer mix. TCRdb called the 5' RACE reads again in MiXCR, with one record for every CDR3 protein. The sample comprises 1.5 million or so distinct CDR3 sequences, roughly two fifths of which are singletons, and about 3.8% rests with the top ten. The sequenced sample consisted of blood. These receptors all stem from a young woman in good health.

The chain couples TRBV4-1 to TRBJ1-5, with TRBD1 matching 7 bases. The germline V gene has CDR1 MGHRA and CDR2 YSYEKL. The CDR3 extends over 15 amino acids. The junction had 2 bases not matched to a gene; V was cut back by 1 base and J by 2 bases. CDR3 bases: TGCGCCAGCAGCCAAGCAGGGGGAGGCAATCAGCCCCAGCATTTT. It encodes CASSQAGGGNQPQHF.

The chain combines TRBV7-2 with TRBJ2-5; TRBD1 agrees at 7 bases. CDR1 and CDR2 (germline): SGHTA, FQGNSA. J gave up 2 bases and V 5 bases, and 5 bases lay outside the gene matches. The CDR3 extends over 14 amino acids. The CDR3 DNA reads as TGTGCCAGCAGCCAGACAGGGATGCAAGAGACCCAGTACTTC. Translating gives CASSQTGMQETQYF.

The V and J genes are TRBV9 and TRBJ2-3; 13 bases are shared with TRBD2. Germline CDR1 SGDLS, CDR2 YYNGEE. V shed 4 bases, J shed 2 bases, and the junction held 4 bases outside the gene matches. This CDR3 is 16 amino acids long. CDR3 in DNA: TGTGCCAGCAGCATCGGACTAGCGGGAGTCACAGATACGCAGTATTTT. Its protein product is CASSIGLAGVTDTQYF. Filled out from reference TRBV9 and TRBJ2-3, the complete variable domain reads DSGVTQTPKHLITATGQRVTLRCSPRSGDLSVYWYQQSLDQGLQFLIQYYNGEERAKGNILERFSAQQFPDLHSELNLSSLELGDSALYFCASSIGLAGVTDTQYFGPGTRLTVL.

V gene TRBV6-2 or TRBV6-3 combines with J gene TRBJ2-1; 13 bases agree with TRBD2. Trimming at V came to 0 bases and at J to 10 bases, leaving 6 bases not matched to a gene. The CDR3 is made up of 16 amino acids. CDR1 is MNHEY, CDR2 SVGEGT, per germline. The CDR3 spells CASSYSRTSGRWEQFF. The DNA for the CDR3 is TGTGCCAGCAGTTACTCGAGGACTAGCGGGAGATGGGAGCAGTTCTTC.

The chain has TRBV21-1 and TRBJ2-6. TRBV21-1 is a pseudogene locus. The CDR3 sequence is 17 residues long. The CDR3 coding sequence is TGTGCCAGCAGCAAACAAGTCATATTCTCTGGGGCCAACGTCCTGACTTTC. Its translation: CASSKQVIFSGANVLTF.

This clonotype was found a few times. The chain has TRBV11-2 and TRBJ2-7; 8 bases map to TRBD1. This CDR3 contains 13 residues. J lost 5 bases, V lost 4 bases, and 4 bases had no gene match. Germline CDR1 SGHAT, CDR2 FQNNGV. The CDR3, as DNA: TGTGCCAGCAGCTGGACAGGGAGCGACGAGCAGTACTTC. This sequence encodes CASSWTGSDEQYF.

The count of this clonotype is one. This chain's CDR3 is CASSLARGGALMNTEAFF. The CDR3 region has the DNA TGTGCCAGCAGCTTAGCGCGAGGGGGCGCGCTCATGAACACTGAAGCTTTCTTT. The chain is built from TRBV7-2 and TRBJ1-1; 7 nucleotides agree with TRBD1. Per germline, CDR1 SGHTA and CDR2 FQGNSA. Germline trimming cut 0 bases from V and 0 bases from J; bases unmatched to any gene: 10. The CDR3 runs 18 residues.

This chain uses TRBV5-1 with TRBJ1-1; D possibly corresponds to TRBD1 (5 bases). Germline CDR1 and CDR2: SGHRS and YFSETQ. V lost 7 bases, J lost 1 base, and 17 bases lay in between. This CDR3 contains 15 residues. CDR3 in amino acids: CASALWAGQNTEAFF. CDR3 nucleotides: TGCGCCAGCGCCCTATGGGCAGGGCAGAACACTGAAGCTTTCTTT.

V gene TRBV14 combines with J gene TRBJ2-1; 8 positions agree with TRBD2. The J call may be faulty, since TRBJ2-7 better matches the DNA end. Germline assignment: CDR1 SGHDN and CDR2 FVKESK. The CDR3 consists of 15 residues. CDR3 sequence reads: CASSSSGALYNEQYF. CDR3 DNA: TGTGCCAGCAGCAGTAGCGGGGCTCTCTACAATGAGCAGTACTTC.

The gene calls are TRBV5-5 and TRBJ2-7; a weak D match, TRBD1 (5 bases). Germline lookup yields CDR1 SGHKS and CDR2 YYEKEE (reference sequence). V was pared by 0 bases and J by 7 bases, with 14 bases between. The CDR3 spans 14 residues. Here the CDR3 reads CASSLGRVFNEQYF. Here the CDR3 DNA reads TGTGCCAGCAGCTTGGGCAGGGTTTTCAATGAGCAGTACTTC.

This clonotype has only a few counts. The genes are TRBV7-9 and TRBJ1-4; the D is unclear. Germline CDR1 SEHNR, CDR2 FQNEAQ (reference sequence). The CDR3 length is 15 residues. The ends were cut back, 4 bases at V and 0 bases at J, with 9 bases in the middle. CDR3: CASSSEGATNEKLFF. In DNA, the CDR3 is TGTGCCAGCAGCTCCGAGGGCGCAACTAATGAAAAACTGTTTTTT. Full variable domain (remainder filled in from reference TRBV7-9 and TRBJ1-4): DTGVSQNPRHKITKRGQNVTFRCDPISEHNRLYWYRQTLGQGPEFLTYFQNEAQLEKSRLLSDRFSAERPKGSFSTLEIQRTEQGDSAMYLCASSSEGATNEKLFFGSGTQLSVL.

The chain combines TRBV27 with TRBJ1-1; a possible D gene is TRBD1 (5 bases). CDR1 MNHEY and CDR2 SMNVEV come from the germline V gene (reference sequence). V lost 8 bases, J lost 3 bases, and 16 bases lay in between. CDR3 length equals 14 residues. This CDR3 is CASWGGSRDTEAFF. DNA for the CDR3: TGTGCCAGCTGGGGCGGGTCTCGGGACACTGAAGCTTTCTTT.

Concerning this clonotype: A much larger clonotype is one base distant, so this may be a read error. CDR3 protein: CSVATAAETQYF. CDR3 nucleotide sequence: TGCAGCGTTGCGACAGCCGCAGAGACCCAGTACTTC. This chain uses TRBV29-1 with TRBJ2-5; tentatively, D is TRBD1 (5 bases). Germline CDR1 is SQVTM and CDR2 is ANQGSEA. This CDR3 is built from 12 residues. V was cut by 4 bases and J by 4 bases, with 10 bases left in between.

The chain links TRBV6-6 to TRBJ2-1, with TRBD1 identical over 7 bases. CDR3 size: 15 residues. After removal of 2 bases from V and 8 bases from J, the junction contained 9 bases not matched to a gene. Germline V CDR1 and CDR2: MNHNY, SVGAGI (reference sequence). The CDR3 bases are TGTGCCAGCAGTTACGTGGCAGGGGGTCAGGATGAGCAGTTCTTC. It yields the protein CASSYVAGGQDEQFF.

V and J are TRBV7-9 and TRBJ1-2; D unresolved. The CDR3 spans 16 residues. Germline lookup yields CDR1 SEHNR and CDR2 FQNEAQ (reference sequence). V lost 3 bases and J lost 2, with 16 bases in between. CDR3 in amino acids: CASSFFGPGENYGYTF. The CDR3 bases are TGTGCCAGCAGCTTTTTCGGTCCAGGTGAAAACTATGGCTACACCTTC.

This clonotype appeared a few times. The chain joins TRBV7-2 to TRBJ1-1, with D uncertain. Deletions cut 1 base from V and 5 bases from J, with 8 bases between. CDR3 length: 13 amino acids. CDR1 SGHTA and CDR2 FQGNSA come from the germline V gene. The CDR3 loop reads CASSLEVITEAFF. DNA for the CDR3: TGTGCCAGCAGCTTAGAAGTGATTACTGAAGCTTTCTTT.

The J gene is TRBJ1-5, the V gene TRBV28, with a tentative D call TRBD1 (5 bases). The CDR3 is 14 residues long. CDR1 is MDHEN, CDR2 SYDVKM, per germline. With 5 bases removed from V and 11 bases from J, the gap between germline ends came to 19 bases. The CDR3 bases are TGTGCCAGCAGTCTACCGGGACGGAGGGTGTCCCAGCATTTT. Amino acids: CASSLPGRRVSQHF.

This clonotype came up a few times. This chain links TRBV4-3 with TRBJ1-3; D perhaps matches TRBD1 (6 bases). Germline CDR1 LGHNA, CDR2 YSLEER. The ends were cut back, 1 base at V and 0 bases at J, with 10 bases in the middle. The CDR3 is 16 residues long. The CDR3 DNA sequence: TGCGCCAGCAGCCAAGGGACAGTCTTCTCTGGAAACACCATATATTTT. Amino acids: CASSQGTVFSGNTIYF.

This sequence joins TRBV27 and TRBJ2-7, with D hard to call. Germline CDR1 reads MNHEY; CDR2 reads SMNVEV (reference sequence). CDR3 length: 16 amino acids. V gave up 3 bases and J gave up 1 base, with 16 bases separating them. This chain's CDR3 is CASSFSAGMVSYEQYF. CDR3 in DNA: TGTGCCAGCAGTTTCTCTGCAGGAATGGTTTCCTACGAGCAGTACTTC.

This chain links TRBV7-9 with TRBJ2-1, with D perhaps TRBD1 or TRBD2 (5 bases each). Deletions cut 4 bases from V and 10 bases from J, with 20 bases between. CDR3 length: 15 residues. Germline CDR1 is SEHNR and CDR2 is FQNEAQ (reference sequence). The CDR3 spells CASSSLGEPMGEQFF. The CDR3 nucleotides read TGTGCCAGCAGCTCCCTGGGGGAACCAATGGGGGAGCAGTTCTTC.

The chain couples TRBV2 to TRBJ1-6, with no clear D. The CDR3 has 13 amino acids. Germline assignment: CDR1 SNHLY and CDR2 FYNNEI. V gave up 1 base and J gave up 8 bases, with 6 bases separating them. The CDR3 region is CASSEEIDSPLHF. CDR3 sequence (DNA): TGTGCCAGCAGTGAAGAGATAGATTCACCCCTCCACTTT.

This clonotype was detected only a few times. The V and J genes are TRBV9 and TRBJ1-2; maybe TRBD1 (6 bases). Trimming removed 7 bases at V and 2 bases at J, with 9 bases between. The CDR3 length is 12 residues. Germline values: CDR1 SGDLS, CDR2 YYNGEE. The CDR3 protein is CASFTGNYGYTF. In nucleotides, the CDR3 is TGTGCCAGCTTCACAGGGAACTATGGCTACACCTTC.

A few counts support this clonotype. V gene TRBV29-1 combines with J gene TRBJ2-1, with no clear D. This CDR3 contains 12 residues. CDR1 and CDR2 from the germline V gene are SQVTM and ANQGSEA. Trimming left V 5 bases short and J 6 bases short, with 11 bases between. CDR3: CSVRSWVNEQFF. The CDR3 nucleotides read TGCAGCGTTCGCTCTTGGGTCAATGAGCAGTTCTTC.

This clonotype was counted a few times. The gene calls are TRBV20-1 and TRBJ2-7; a possible D gene is TRBD1 (5 bases). The CDR3 has 9 amino acids. Germline assignment: CDR1 DFQATT and CDR2 SNEGSKA (reference sequence). The V end lost 8 bases, the J end lost 4 bases, and 6 bases lay between the germline ends. CDR3 nucleotides: TGCAGTACAGGTTACGAGCAGTACTTC. Residues: CSTGYEQYF.

The chain is built from TRBV30 and TRBJ2-3; 8 bases align to TRBD1. CDR1 and CDR2 (germline): GTSNPN, SVGIG (reference sequence). With V trimmed by 4 bases and J by 5 bases, 2 bases remained unmatched. The CDR3 is 12 residues long. The CDR3 DNA is TGTGCCTGGAACAGGGGGAGAGATACGCAGTATTTT. Protein: CAWNRGRDTQYF. Supplemented by reference TRBV30 and TRBJ2-3, the full variable domain reads SQTIHQWPATLVQPVGSPLSLECTVEGTSNPNLYWYRQAAGRGLQLLFYSVGIGQISSEVPQNLSASRPQDRQFILSSKKLLLSDSGFYLCAWNRGRDTQYFGPGTRLTVL.

The chain is built from TRBV28 and TRBJ2-5; TRBD1 agrees at 9 bases. The trim removed 6 bases at V and 7 bases at J, leaving 6 bases unmatched. CDR3 length: 13 amino acids. Looked up from germline, CDR1 is MDHEN and CDR2 is SYDVKM. CDR3 DNA sequence: TGTGCCAGCAGAAACAGGGGGCTGGGGACCCAGTACTTC. This translates into CASRNRGLGTQYF.

In DNA form, the CDR3 reads TGTGCCAGCACCGAAACCACAGGGGGCAACTATGGCTACACCTTC. Protein: CASTETTGGNYGYTF. The genes are TRBV12-3 or TRBV12-4 and TRBJ1-2, with 9 positions matching TRBD1. This CDR3 is built from 15 residues. V gave up 7 bases and J gave up 2 bases; unmatched junction bases: 8.